These 14 T cell receptor beta chains were sequenced from one sample in a study of T cell responses to AZD1222 COVID-19 vaccine. Sequenced by immunoSEQ multiplex PCR; TCRdb stores in-frame clones only, minus some. The top ten hold approximately 8% of the sample, which has 120,000 or so clones, 88% seen once. Specimen: peripheral blood, collected on day 0 of AZD1222 vaccination. These receptors were collected from an adult in good health.

The chain combines TRBV21-1 with TRBJ1-6. TRBV21-1 is designated a pseudogene. The CDR3 totals 12 residues. CDR3 sequence reads: CASSPNGSPLHF. The CDR3 DNA reads as TGTGCCAGCAGTCCTAACGGGTCACCCCTCCACTTT.

The rearrangement links TRBV29-1 to TRBJ2-1; TRBD2 aligns across 9 bases. CDR3 length equals 12 residues. J lost 9 bases, V lost 7 bases, and 7 bases had no gene match. Germline values: CDR1 SQVTM, CDR2 ANQGSEA. In DNA, the CDR3 is TGCAGCGCCTCGGTTAGCGGGAGTGAGCAGTTCTTC. Its translation: CSASVSGSEQFF.

The rearrangement links TRBV19 to TRBJ1-5, with D possibly matching TRBD1 (5 bases). Germline CDR1 LNHDA, CDR2 SQIVND (reference sequence). Trimming pared 7 bases from V and 2 bases from J, leaving 9 bases between. The CDR3 spans 13 residues. The CDR3 here is CASNQGGNQPQHF. CDR3 nucleotide sequence: TGTGCCAGTAACCAGGGAGGCAATCAGCCCCAGCATTTT.

The rearrangement links TRBV9 to TRBJ1-3; 9 bases are shared with TRBD1. Per the germline V gene, CDR1 is SGDLS and CDR2 is YYNGEE. The CDR3 is 17 residues long. V shed 3 bases, J shed 0 bases, and the junction held 7 bases outside the gene matches. The CDR3 loop is CASSEGQGTISGNTIYF. For the CDR3, the DNA is TGTGCCAGCAGCGAGGGACAGGGAACCATCTCTGGAAACACCATATATTTT.

This clone has a single count. The DNA for the CDR3 is TGTGCCAGCCGCCCTTCCGCAACTAATGAAAAACTGTTTTTT. This codes for CASRPSATNEKLFF. The rearrangement links TRBV11-2 to TRBJ1-4; D gene uncertain. The V and J ends lost 8 bases and 0 bases respectively, with 10 bases between them. This CDR3 spans 14 amino acids. CDR1 and CDR2 from the germline V gene are SGHAT and FQNNGV.

The rearrangement uses TRBV29-1 and TRBJ2-1, with 12 nucleotides matching TRBD2. The ends lost 6 bases at V and 0 bases at J; junction bases unmatched: 6. Germline lookup yields CDR1 SQVTM and CDR2 ANQGSEA. The CDR3 runs 16 residues. The CDR3 DNA reads as TGCAGCGTCGGACTAGCGGGGTCTAGCTCCTACAATGAGCAGTTCTTC. Protein: CSVGLAGSSSYNEQFF.

The genes are TRBV29-1 and TRBJ2-2; a weak D match, TRBD1 (5 bases). The ends were cut back, 7 bases at V and 3 bases at J, with 12 bases in the middle. This CDR3 is 13 amino acids long. Germline assignment: CDR1 SQVTM and CDR2 ANQGSEA. CDR3 nucleotides: TGCAGCGCGGATACAGGATACACCGGGGAGCTGTTTTTT. Amino acid sequence: CSADTGYTGELFF.

This chain connects TRBV5-1 to TRBJ2-5, with 7 positions matching TRBD2. V lost 1 base to trimming and J lost 0 bases; unmatched junction nucleotides: 3. This CDR3 comprises 15 residues. The germline V gene has CDR1 SGHRS and CDR2 YFSETQ. CDR3 nucleotides: TGCGCCAGCAGCTTGAGCGGGGAGTACCAAGAGACCCAGTACTTC. Translation: CASSLSGEYQETQYF.

The rearrangement links TRBV18 to TRBJ2-7, with a weak D call TRBD1 (6 bases). Germline loops: CDR1 KGHSH, CDR2 LQKENI. The germline V and J ends were trimmed by 1 base and 5 bases, with 12 bases remaining between them. The length of the CDR3 is 14 residues. Here the CDR3 reads CASSPRQAGHEQYF. The CDR3 DNA is TGTGCCAGCTCACCACGACAGGCAGGCCACGAGCAGTACTTC. The full variable domain, its missing parts supplied by reference TRBV18 and TRBJ2-7, is NAGVMQNPRHLVRRRGQEARLRCSPMKGHSHVYWYRQLPEEGLKFMVYLQKENIIDESGMPKERFSAEFPKEGPSILRIQQVVRGDSAAYFCASSPRQAGHEQYFGPGTRLTVT.

The chain couples TRBV6-6 to TRBJ2-2; D is possibly TRBD2 (5 bases). The CDR3 has 14 amino acids. The ends were cut back, 6 bases at V and 8 bases at J, with 16 bases in the middle. Germline loops: CDR1 MNHNY, CDR2 SVGAGI (reference sequence). CDR3 region: CASSSPPGSGELFF. CDR3 DNA: TGTGCCAGCAGCAGCCCCCCGGGGTCGGGGGAGCTGTTTTTT.

The chain recombines TRBV20-1 with TRBJ2-1, with D hard to call. V was shortened by 3 bases and J by 6 bases, with 9 bases between the two germline ends. The CDR3 runs to 12 residues. Germline V CDR1 and CDR2: DFQATT, SNEGSKA (reference sequence). The CDR3 protein is CSASSAFNEQFF. The CDR3 DNA sequence: TGCAGTGCTAGTTCGGCTTTCAATGAGCAGTTCTTC.

The chain combines TRBV28 with TRBJ1-6; D gene unclear. The CDR3 extends over 13 amino acids. CDR1 and CDR2 (germline): MDHEN, SYDVKM. Trimming stripped 2 bases from V and 6 bases from J, with 5 bases between. The DNA for the CDR3 is TGTGCCAGCAGTTTAGACACTAATTCACCCCTCCACTTT. It yields the protein CASSLDTNSPLHF. The entire variable domain, with the rest obtained from reference TRBV28 and TRBJ1-6, is as follows: DVKVTQSSRYLVKRTGEKVFLECVQDMDHENMFWYRQDPGLGLRLIYFSYDVKMKEKGDIPEGYSVSREKKERFSLILESASTNQTSMYLCASSLDTNSPLHFGNGTRLTVT.

The chain is built from TRBV6-4 and TRBJ2-3; TRBD2 matches 8 bases. J was trimmed by 4 bases and V by 4 bases; bases with no gene match: 10. The germline CDR1 and CDR2 sequences are MRHNA and SNTAGT. The CDR3 spans 16 residues. The CDR3 loop is CASSVHSGEAPDTQYF. In nucleotides, the CDR3 is TGTGCCAGCAGTGTCCATAGCGGGGAGGCCCCAGATACGCAGTATTTT.

The chain employs TRBV2 and TRBJ1-5; no clear D gene. Germline V CDR1 and CDR2: SNHLY, FYNNEI. Trimming stripped 7 bases from V and 0 bases from J, with 7 bases between. This CDR3 is 13 amino acids long. The CDR3 reads CASTRFSNQPQHF. The CDR3 region has the DNA TGTGCCAGCACCCGGTTTAGCAATCAGCCCCAGCATTTT.